These T cell receptor beta chains were read from a single sample in a study of T cell responses to AZD1222 COVID-19 vaccine. Sequenced by immunoSEQ multiplex PCR; TCRdb stores in-frame clones only, minus some. Of 160,000 or so clones listed, around 90% were seen once; the top ten hold around 2%. The sequences come from peripheral blood, collected on day 0 of AZD1222 vaccination. These receptors were taken from an adult in good health. Each CDR3 is given with its conserved first and last residue. D genes are given only for firm matches. Part of the rows lack a size; the others show once, few, many or a class for expanded clones.

V	J	D	size	CDR3	DNA
TRBV24-1	TRBJ2-7	-	once	CATSDLPILTAYEQYF	TGTGCCACCAGTGATTTGCCAATTCTGACAGCCTACGAGCAGTACTTC
TRBV15	TRBJ2-3	-	-	CATSRDRGPADTQYF	TGTGCCACCAGCAGAGATCGGGGCCCAGCAGATACGCAGTATTTT
TRBV5-4	TRBJ1-4	-	few	CASSLNEKLFF	TGTGCCAGCAGCTTGAACGAAAAACTGTTTTTT
TRBV18	TRBJ1-4	-	-	CASSSPQDRKLFF	TGTGCCAGCTCCTCGCCCCAAGATCGAAAACTGTTTTTT
TRBV5-4	TRBJ1-2	-	-	CASSVTGGYGYTF	TGTGCCAGCAGCGTAACAGGTGGCTATGGCTACACCTTC
TRBV28	TRBJ1-5	TRBD1	once	CASSLLAGGDQPQHF	TGTGCCAGCAGTTTATTGGCAGGGGGAGATCAGCCCCAGCATTTT
TRBV6-5	TRBJ1-2	-	-	CASSHMHGVNYGYTF	TGTGCCAGCAGTCACATGCACGGGGTTAACTATGGCTACACCTTC
TRBV12-5	TRBJ2-7	-	-	CASGLVKDYSSYEQYF	TGTGCTAGTGGTTTGGTAAAGGACTATAGCTCCTACGAGCAGTACTTC
TRBV4-1	TRBJ2-7	TRBD2	-	CASSQEPGTSGSYEQYF	TGCGCCAGCAGCCAAGAACCCGGGACTAGCGGCTCCTACGAGCAGTACTTC
TRBV7-9	TRBJ2-2	TRBD1	-	CASFLRDRGNGRRSGELFF	TGTGCCAGCTTCCTAAGGGACAGGGGAAATGGCAGGAGAAGTGGGGAGCTGTTTTTT
TRBV2	TRBJ1-2	TRBD1	-	CASSRGQGALGYTF	TGTGCCAGCAGCCGAGGACAGGGGGCTTTGGGCTACACCTTC
TRBV3-1/TRBV3-2	TRBJ1-4	-	once	CASSLGATNEKLFF	TGTGCCAGCAGCCTAGGAGCAACTAATGAAAAACTGTTTTTT
TRBV29-1	TRBJ2-1	-	-	CSVEENYGEQFF	TGCAGCGTTGAAGAAAACTACGGAGAGCAGTTCTTC
TRBV18	TRBJ1-2	-	-	CASSPRGAGDGYTF	TGTGCCAGCTCACCAAGGGGGGCAGGTGATGGCTACACCTTC
TRBV5-4	TRBJ2-3	-	-	CASSAGRRLADTQYF	TGTGCCAGCAGCGCAGGGCGGCGTCTTGCAGATACGCAGTATTTT
TRBV7-8	TRBJ1-2	-	-	CASSPRDTGSYGYTF	TGTGCCAGCAGCCCCCGGGACACAGGGAGCTATGGCTACACCTTC
TRBV9	TRBJ1-4	-	-	CASSVSGSGTYEKLFF	TGTGCCAGCAGCGTAAGTGGGTCAGGGACGTATGAAAAACTGTTTTTT
TRBV30	TRBJ1-2	-	once	CAWSTSQGVGYTF	TGTGCCTGGAGCACCAGCCAGGGCGTTGGCTACACCTTC
TRBV7-2	TRBJ2-2	-	-	CASSSRVGAGELFF	TGTGCCAGCAGCTCCCGTGTAGGAGCCGGGGAGCTGTTTTTT
TRBV7-2	TRBJ2-2	-	-	CASSSPAGDPNTGELFF	TGTGCCAGCAGCTCGCCCGCAGGGGATCCGAACACCGGGGAGCTGTTTTTT
TRBV5-1	TRBJ1-1	TRBD1	-	CASSPSTGWAEAFF	TGCGCCAGCAGCCCATCGACAGGGTGGGCTGAAGCTTTCTTT
TRBV29-1	TRBJ2-1	TRBD2	-	CSVSSGSSYNEQFF	TGCAGCGTTAGTAGCGGGAGCTCCTACAATGAGCAGTTCTTC
TRBV13	TRBJ2-3	-	-	CASSSPDTFRQARTDTQYF	TGTGCCAGCAGCTCCCCGGACACCTTCCGGCAGGCCCGCACAGATACGCAGTATTTT
TRBV30	TRBJ1-1	TRBD1	-	CAWSTGTGFLVNTEAFF	TGTGCCTGGAGTACCGGGACAGGGTTTCTGGTGAACACTGAAGCTTTCTTT
TRBV6-5	TRBJ1-1	TRBD1	-	CASSSGQGIRTEAFF	TGTGCCAGCAGTTCCGGACAGGGGATACGCACTGAAGCTTTCTTT
TRBV6-6	TRBJ2-2	TRBD1	-	CASSPSTGDTGELFF	TGTGCCAGCAGTCCGTCAACAGGGGATACCGGGGAGCTGTTTTTT
TRBV28	TRBJ1-2	TRBD1	-	CASSLRQGMSANYGYTF	TGTGCCAGCAGTCTCCGACAGGGTATGTCAGCTAACTATGGCTACACCTTC
TRBV30	TRBJ1-1	-	-	CAWNRAGRNTEAFF	TGTGCCTGGAATCGTGCAGGGCGGAACACTGAAGCTTTCTTT